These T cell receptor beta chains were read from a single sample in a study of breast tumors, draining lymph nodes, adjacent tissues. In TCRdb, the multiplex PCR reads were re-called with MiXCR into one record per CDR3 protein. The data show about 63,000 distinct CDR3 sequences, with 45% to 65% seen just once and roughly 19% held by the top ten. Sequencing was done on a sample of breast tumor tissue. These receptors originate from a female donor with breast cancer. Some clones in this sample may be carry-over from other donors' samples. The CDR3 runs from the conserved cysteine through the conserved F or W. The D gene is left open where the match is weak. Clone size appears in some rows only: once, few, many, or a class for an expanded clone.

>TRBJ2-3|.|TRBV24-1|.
TGTGCCACCAGGAGGAGAGCAACTGATACGCAGTATTTT
CATRRRATDTQYF
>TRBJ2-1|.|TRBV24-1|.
TGTGCCACCAGTGAACCCGGGAATGAGCAGTTCTTC
CATSEPGNEQFF
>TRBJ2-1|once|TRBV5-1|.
TGCGCCAGCAGCTCGGGCGGGGCCCACAATGAGCAGTTCTTC
CASSSGGAHNEQFF
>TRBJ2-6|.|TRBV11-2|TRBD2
TGTGCCAGCAGCTTCTTTAGCGGGGTCTACGTCCTGACTTTC
CASSFFSGVYVLTF
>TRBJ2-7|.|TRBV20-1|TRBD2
TGCAGTGCTAGGGCGGGGGGTGGCCAGGCCTACCCCTACGAGCAGTACTTC
CSARAGGGQAYPYEQYF
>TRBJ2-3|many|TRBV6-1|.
TGTGCCAGCAGGGAGGGAGTGGAGTATTTT
CASREGVEYF
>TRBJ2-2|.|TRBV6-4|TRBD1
TGTGCCAGCAGCGAGAATAGCAATCAGCCCCAGGGACAGGGGAAGGAGGCCGGGGAGCTGTTTTTT
CASSENSNQPQGQGKEAGELFF
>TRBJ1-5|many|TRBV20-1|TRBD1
TGCAGTGCTAGAGATCAGGGGGCTCAGCCCCAGCATTTT
CSARDQGAQPQHF
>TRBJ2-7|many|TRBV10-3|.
TGTGCCATCAGTGAGTCCTCCTACGAGCAGTACTTC
CAISESSYEQYF
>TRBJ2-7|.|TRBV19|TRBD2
TGTGCCAGTAGTTTCGGGACTAGCGGGACCTACGAGCAGTACTTC
CASSFGTSGTYEQYF
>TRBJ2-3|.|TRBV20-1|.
TGCAGTGCTGTAGCGCCCTCCTACAATGAGCAGTATTTT
CSAVAPSYNEQYF
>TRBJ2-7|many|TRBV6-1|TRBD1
TGTGCCAGCAGTGATAGGGGACAGAGCAACGAGCAGTACTTC
CASSDRGQSNEQYF
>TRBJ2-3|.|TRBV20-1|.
TGCGCGCCAGCGGACAGCCTCACAGATACGCAGTATTTT
CAPADSLTDTQYF
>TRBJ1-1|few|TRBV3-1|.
TGTGCCAGCAGCCCTCTCGGGACCCTAGGTGTTGAAGCTTTCTTT
CASSPLGTLGVEAFF
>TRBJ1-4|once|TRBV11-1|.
TGTGCCAGCAGCCTATTATCGGGAGGTGGGGAAAAACTGTTTTTT
CASSLLSGGGEKLFF
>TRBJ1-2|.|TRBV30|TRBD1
TGTGCCTGGAAGAAGGGACAGGGAGACTATGGCTACACCTTC
CAWKKGQGDYGYTF
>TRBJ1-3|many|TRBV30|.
TGTGCCTGGACTCCTTGGGGGTCTGGAAACACCATATATTTT
CAWTPWGSGNTIYF
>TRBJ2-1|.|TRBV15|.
TGTGCCACCAGCAGAGATCATGCGAGCTCCTACAATGAGCAGTTCTTC
CATSRDHASSYNEQFF
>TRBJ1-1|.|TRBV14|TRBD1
TGTGCCAGCAGCCAAGAGTTCCGGACAGGGGGCACTGAAGCTTTCTTT
CASSQEFRTGGTEAFF
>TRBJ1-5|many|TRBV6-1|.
TGTGCCAGCAGTTTGGGAGATTATAGCAATCAGCCCCAGCATTTT
CASSLGDYSNQPQHF
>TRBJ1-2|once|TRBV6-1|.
TGTGCCAGCAGGCCCGGGACTGAGCTCTATGGCTACACCTTC
CASRPGTELYGYTF
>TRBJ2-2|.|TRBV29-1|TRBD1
TGCAGCGTACCGGGACAGGGAGACACCGGGGAGCTGTTTTTT
CSVPGQGDTGELFF
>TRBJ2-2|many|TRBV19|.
TGTGCCAGTAGTAGGTCTGCTCGGGGATCCGGGGAGCTGTTTTTT
CASSRSARGSGELFF
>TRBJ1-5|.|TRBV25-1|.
TGTGCCAGCAGTGGGCGGGGGGGTCAGAATCAGCCCCAGCATTTT
CASSGRGGQNQPQHF
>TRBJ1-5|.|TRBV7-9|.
TGTGCCAGCAGCCACGGGCGGCAGGTGCTACTCAATCAGCCCCAGCATTTT
CASSHGRQVLLNQPQHF
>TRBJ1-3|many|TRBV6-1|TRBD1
TGTGCCAGCGTCAGAAGGGGGCTTGGAAACACCATATATTTT
CASVRRGLGNTIYF
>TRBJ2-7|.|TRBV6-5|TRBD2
TGTGCCAGCAGGACAGCGGGACTCGGCGACGAGCAGTACTTC
CASRTAGLGDEQYF
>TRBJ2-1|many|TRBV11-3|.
TGTGCCAGCAGCTTAGGGGGTTCCTTCCCTGGTAATGAGCAGTTCTTC
CASSLGGSFPGNEQFF